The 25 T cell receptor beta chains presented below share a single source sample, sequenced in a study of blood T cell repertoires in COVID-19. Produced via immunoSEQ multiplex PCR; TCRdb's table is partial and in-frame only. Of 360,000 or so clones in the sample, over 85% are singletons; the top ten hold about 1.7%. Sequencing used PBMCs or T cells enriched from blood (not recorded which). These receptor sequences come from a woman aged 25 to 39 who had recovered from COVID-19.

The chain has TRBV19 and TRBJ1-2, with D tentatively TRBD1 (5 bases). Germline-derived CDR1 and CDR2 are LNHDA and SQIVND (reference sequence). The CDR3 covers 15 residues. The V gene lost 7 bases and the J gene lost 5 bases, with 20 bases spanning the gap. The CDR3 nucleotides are TGTGCCAGTATACAGGTCGCCCAAGTAGGATATGGCTACACCTTC. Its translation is CASIQVAQVGYGYTF.

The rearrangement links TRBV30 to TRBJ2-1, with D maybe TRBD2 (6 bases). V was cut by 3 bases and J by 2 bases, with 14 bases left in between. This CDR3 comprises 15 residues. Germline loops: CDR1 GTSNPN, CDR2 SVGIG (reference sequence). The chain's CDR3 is CAWRSLRGAYNEQFF. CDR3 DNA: TGTGCCTGGAGGAGCCTTCGCGGGGCCTACAATGAGCAGTTCTTC.

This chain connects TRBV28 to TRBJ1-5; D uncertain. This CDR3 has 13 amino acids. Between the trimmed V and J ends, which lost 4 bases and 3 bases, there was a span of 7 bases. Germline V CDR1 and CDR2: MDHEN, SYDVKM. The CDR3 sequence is CASSSPVNQPQHF. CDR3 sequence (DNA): TGTGCCAGCAGTTCTCCGGTCAATCAGCCCCAGCATTTT.

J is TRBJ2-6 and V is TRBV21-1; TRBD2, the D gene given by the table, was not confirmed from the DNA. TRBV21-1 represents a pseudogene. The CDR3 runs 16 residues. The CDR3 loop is CATHRREFSGANVLTF. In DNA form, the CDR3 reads TGTGCCACCCATCGGAGAGAGTTCTCCGGGGCCAACGTCCTGACTTTC.

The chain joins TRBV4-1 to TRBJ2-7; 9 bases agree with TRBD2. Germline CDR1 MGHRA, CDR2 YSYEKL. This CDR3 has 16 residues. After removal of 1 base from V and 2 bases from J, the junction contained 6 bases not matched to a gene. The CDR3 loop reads CASSQARGRATYEQYF. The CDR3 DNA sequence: TGCGCCAGCAGCCAAGCTCGCGGGAGGGCTACCTACGAGCAGTACTTC.

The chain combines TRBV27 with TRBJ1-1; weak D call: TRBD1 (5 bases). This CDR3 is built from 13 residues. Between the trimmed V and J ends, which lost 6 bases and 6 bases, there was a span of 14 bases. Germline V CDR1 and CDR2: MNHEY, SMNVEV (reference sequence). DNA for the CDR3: TGTGCCAGCAGACCCAAGGGGTACCCTGAAGCTTTCTTT. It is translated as CASRPKGYPEAFF.

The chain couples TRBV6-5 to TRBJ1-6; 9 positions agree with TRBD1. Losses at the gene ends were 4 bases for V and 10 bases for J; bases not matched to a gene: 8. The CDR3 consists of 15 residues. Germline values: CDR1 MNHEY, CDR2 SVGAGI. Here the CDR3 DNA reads TGTGCCAGCAGTTTTACGGACAGGGGAAGCTCACCCCTCCACTTT. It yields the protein CASSFTDRGSSPLHF.

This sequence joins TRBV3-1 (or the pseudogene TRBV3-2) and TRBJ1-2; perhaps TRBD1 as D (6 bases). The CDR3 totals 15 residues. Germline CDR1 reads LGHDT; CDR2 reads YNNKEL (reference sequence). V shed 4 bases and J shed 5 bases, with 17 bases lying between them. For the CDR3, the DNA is TGTGCCAGCAGCCGTTCTATGGACAGCGGATATGGCTACACCTTC. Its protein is CASSRSMDSGYGYTF.

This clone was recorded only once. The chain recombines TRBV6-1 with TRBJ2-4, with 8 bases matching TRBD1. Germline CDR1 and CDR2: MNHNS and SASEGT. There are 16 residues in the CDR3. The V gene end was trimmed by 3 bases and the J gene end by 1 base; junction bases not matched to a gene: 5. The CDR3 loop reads CASSDDRGRAKNIQYF. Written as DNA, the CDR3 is TGTGCCAGCAGTGACGACAGGGGTCGGGCCAAAAACATTCAGTACTTC.

The CDR3 DNA is TGTGCCAGTAGTAGTGGGACAGGGGGCGTCGAGCGCAATCAGCCCCAGCATTTT. Its translation is CASSSGTGGVERNQPQHF. The chain joins TRBV19 to TRBJ1-5; 12 bases are a match to TRBD1. CDR3 length: 18 amino acids. Per the germline V gene, CDR1 is LNHDA and CDR2 is SQIVND (reference sequence). Trimming cost V 4 bases and J 2 bases; bases outside gene matches: 9.

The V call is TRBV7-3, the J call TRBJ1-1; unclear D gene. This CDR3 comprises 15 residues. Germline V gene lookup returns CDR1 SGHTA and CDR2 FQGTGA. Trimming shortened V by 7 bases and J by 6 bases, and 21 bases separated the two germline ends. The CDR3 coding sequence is TGTGCCAGCAATCCCGGAGGGTTGAACGTCGCTGAAGCTTTCTTT. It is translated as CASNPGGLNVAEAFF.

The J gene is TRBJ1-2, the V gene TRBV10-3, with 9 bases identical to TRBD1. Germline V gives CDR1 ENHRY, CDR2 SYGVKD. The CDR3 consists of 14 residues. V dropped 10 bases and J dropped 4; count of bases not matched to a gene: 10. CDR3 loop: CATTGQGEVYGYTF. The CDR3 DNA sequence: TGTGCCACCACGGGACAGGGTGAAGTCTATGGCTACACCTTC.

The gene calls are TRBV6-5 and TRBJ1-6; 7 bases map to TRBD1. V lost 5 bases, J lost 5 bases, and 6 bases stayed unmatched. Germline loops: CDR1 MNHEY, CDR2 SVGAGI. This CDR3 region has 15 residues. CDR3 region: CASSTRQGHNSPLHF. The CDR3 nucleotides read TGTGCCAGCAGTACCCGACAGGGTCATAATTCACCCCTCCACTTT.

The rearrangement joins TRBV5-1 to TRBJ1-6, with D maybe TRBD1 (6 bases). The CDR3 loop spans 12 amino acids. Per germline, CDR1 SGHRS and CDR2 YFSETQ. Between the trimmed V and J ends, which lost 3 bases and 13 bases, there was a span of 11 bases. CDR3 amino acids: CASSSQGAPLHF. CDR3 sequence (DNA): TGCGCCAGCAGCTCACAGGGTGCGCCCCTCCACTTT.

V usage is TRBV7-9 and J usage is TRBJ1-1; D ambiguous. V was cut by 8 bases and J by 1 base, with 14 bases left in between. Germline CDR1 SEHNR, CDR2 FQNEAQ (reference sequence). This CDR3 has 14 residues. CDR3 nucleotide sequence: TGTGCCAGCCGCTATCTCGCAGGGAACACTGAAGCTTTCTTT. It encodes CASRYLAGNTEAFF.

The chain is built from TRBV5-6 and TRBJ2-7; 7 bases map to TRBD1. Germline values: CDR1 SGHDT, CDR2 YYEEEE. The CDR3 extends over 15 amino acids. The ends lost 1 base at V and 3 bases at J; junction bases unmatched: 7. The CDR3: CASSLLSTGDYEQYF. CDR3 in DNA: TGTGCCAGCAGCTTGTTGTCTACAGGGGACTACGAGCAGTACTTC. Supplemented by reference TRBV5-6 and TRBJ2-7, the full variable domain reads DAGVTQSPTHLIKTRGQQVTLRCSPKSGHDTVSWYQQALGQGPQFIFQYYEEEERQRGNFPDRFSGHQFPNYSSELNVNALLLGDSALYLCASSLLSTGDYEQYFGPGTRLTVT.

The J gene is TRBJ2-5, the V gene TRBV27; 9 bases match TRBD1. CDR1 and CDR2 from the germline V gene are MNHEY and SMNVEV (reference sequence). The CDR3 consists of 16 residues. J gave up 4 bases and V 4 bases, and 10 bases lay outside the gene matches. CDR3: CASSSTGGADRETQYF. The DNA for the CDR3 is TGTGCCAGCAGTTCAACAGGGGGCGCCGATAGAGAGACCCAGTACTTC.

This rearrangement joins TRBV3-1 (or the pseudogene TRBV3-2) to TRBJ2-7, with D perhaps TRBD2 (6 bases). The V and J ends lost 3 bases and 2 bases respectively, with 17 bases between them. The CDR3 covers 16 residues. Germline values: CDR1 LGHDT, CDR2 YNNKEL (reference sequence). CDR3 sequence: CASSHGDWRDPYEQYF. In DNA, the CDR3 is TGTGCCAGCAGCCATGGGGACTGGCGGGATCCCTACGAGCAGTACTTC.

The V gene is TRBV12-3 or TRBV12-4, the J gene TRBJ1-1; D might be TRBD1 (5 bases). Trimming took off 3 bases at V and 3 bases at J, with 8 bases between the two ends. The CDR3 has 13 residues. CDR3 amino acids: CASSFGRDTEAFF. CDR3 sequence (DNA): TGTGCCAGCAGTTTCGGCAGGGACACTGAAGCTTTCTTT.

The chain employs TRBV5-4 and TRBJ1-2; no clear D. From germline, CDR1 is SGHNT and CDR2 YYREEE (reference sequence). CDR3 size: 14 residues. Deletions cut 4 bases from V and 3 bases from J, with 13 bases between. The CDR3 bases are TGTGCCAGCAGCCGTCGGAGGGCGGACTATGGCTACACCTTC. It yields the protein CASSRRRADYGYTF.

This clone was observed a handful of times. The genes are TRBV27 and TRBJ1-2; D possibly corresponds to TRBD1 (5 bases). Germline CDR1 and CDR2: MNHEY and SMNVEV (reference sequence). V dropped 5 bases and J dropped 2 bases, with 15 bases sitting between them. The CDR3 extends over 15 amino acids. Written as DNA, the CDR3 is TGTGCCAGCAGTCTCTCTCCAGGGTCGAACTATGGCTACACCTTC. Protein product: CASSLSPGSNYGYTF.

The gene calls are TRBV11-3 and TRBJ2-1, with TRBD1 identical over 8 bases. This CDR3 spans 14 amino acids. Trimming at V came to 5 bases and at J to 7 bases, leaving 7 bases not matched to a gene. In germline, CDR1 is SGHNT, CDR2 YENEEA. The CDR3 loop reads CASSQGQGRNEQFF. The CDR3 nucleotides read TGTGCCAGCAGCCAAGGACAGGGCCGGAATGAGCAGTTCTTC.

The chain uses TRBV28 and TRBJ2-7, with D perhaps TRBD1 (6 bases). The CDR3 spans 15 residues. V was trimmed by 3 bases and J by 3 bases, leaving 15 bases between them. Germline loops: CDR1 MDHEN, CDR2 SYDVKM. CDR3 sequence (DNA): TGTGCCAGCAGTTTGATTTGGGGACAAGTCTACGAGCAGTACTTC. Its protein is CASSLIWGQVYEQYF.

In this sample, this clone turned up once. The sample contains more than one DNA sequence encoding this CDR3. Here the CDR3 reads CATSRDRRYEQYF. In DNA, the CDR3 is TGTGCCACCAGCAGAGATCGGAGGTACGAGCAGTACTTC. The chain is built from TRBV15 and TRBJ2-7; weak D call: TRBD2 (5 bases). CDR1 and CDR2 (germline): LNHNV, YYDKDF (reference sequence). Trimming stripped 0 bases from V and 4 bases from J, with 7 bases between. The CDR3 totals 13 residues.

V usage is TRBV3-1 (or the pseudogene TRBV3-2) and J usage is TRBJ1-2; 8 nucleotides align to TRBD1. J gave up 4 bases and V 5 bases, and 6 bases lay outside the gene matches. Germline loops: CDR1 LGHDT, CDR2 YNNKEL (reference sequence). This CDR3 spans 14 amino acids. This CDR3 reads CASSSTTGGYGYTF. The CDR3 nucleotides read TGTGCCAGCAGCTCTACTACAGGGGGCTATGGCTACACCTTC.